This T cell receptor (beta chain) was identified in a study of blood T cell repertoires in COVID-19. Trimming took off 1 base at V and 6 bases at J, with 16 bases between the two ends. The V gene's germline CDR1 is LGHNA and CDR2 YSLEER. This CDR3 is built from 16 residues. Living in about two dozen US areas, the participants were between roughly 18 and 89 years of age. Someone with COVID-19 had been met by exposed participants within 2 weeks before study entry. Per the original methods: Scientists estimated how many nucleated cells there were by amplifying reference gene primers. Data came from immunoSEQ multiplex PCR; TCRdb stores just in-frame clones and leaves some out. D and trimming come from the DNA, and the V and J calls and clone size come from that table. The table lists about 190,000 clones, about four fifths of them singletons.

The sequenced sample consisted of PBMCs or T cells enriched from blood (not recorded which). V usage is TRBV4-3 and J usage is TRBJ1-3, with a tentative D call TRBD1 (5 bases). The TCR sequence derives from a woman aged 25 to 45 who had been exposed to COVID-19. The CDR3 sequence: CASSQVYAGRENTIYF. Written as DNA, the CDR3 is TGCGCCAGCAGCCAAGTATACGCGGGGCGAGAAAACACCATATATTTT.